The sequence of this TCR beta chain was determined in a study of blood T cell repertoires in COVID-19. Study-level information: COVID-19 samples from acute and convalescent phases originated in the United States, Italy and Spain.

Profiling relied on immunoSEQ multiplex PCR, and the TCRdb table lists in-frame clones only, not all of them. The sample gives over 200,000 clones, 65% to 90% of which show up once; approximately 4.8% is in the top ten. Membership in each cohort depended on participant-reported clinical history. This clone was detected a few times. What was sequenced was PBMCs or T cells enriched from blood (not recorded which). This receptor was identified in a woman in her 30s who had been exposed to COVID-19.

CDR3 loop: CASSHGTWANEKLFF. Here the CDR3 DNA reads TGTGCCAGCAGCCATGGGACTTGGGCTAATGAAAAACTGTTTTTT. The chain recombines TRBV3-1 (or the pseudogene TRBV3-2) with TRBJ1-4; D is possibly TRBD1 (5 bases). The CDR3 totals 15 residues. Between the trimmed V and J ends, which lost 3 bases and 3 bases, there was a span of 11 bases. Germline V gene lookup returns CDR1 LGHDT and CDR2 YNNKEL (reference sequence).